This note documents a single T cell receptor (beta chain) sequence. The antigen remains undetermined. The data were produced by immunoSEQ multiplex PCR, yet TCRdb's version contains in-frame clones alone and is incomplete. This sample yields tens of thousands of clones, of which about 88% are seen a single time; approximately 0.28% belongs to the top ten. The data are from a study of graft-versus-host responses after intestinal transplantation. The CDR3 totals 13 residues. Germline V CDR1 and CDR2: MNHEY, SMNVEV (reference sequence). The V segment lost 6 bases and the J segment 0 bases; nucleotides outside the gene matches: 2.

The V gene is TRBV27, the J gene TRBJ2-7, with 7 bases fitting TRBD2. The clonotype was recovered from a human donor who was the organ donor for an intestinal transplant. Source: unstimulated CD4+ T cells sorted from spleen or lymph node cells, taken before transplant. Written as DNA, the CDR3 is TGTGCCAGCAGGGCTAGCGGCTCCTACGAGCAGTACTTC. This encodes CASRASGSYEQYF.